This TCR beta chain is drawn from a study of cytomegalovirus exposure and HLA in healthy donors. PCR was performed using 60 Vbeta and 13 Jbeta primers. TCRdb keeps only in-frame clones here, not all; method: immunoSEQ multiplex PCR. The repertoire has 150,000 to 200,000 clones, roughly 84% of them found once; the top ten carry around 1.5%. This clone was found a few times. Its specificity is unknown. Study findings and constraints: Researchers reported that a few CMV-associated chains were confirmed in vitro as CMV antigen-specific. There were some public TCRs occurring in many donors, but most TCR sequences were rare. A later analysis associated about 18,000 TCR beta sequences with HLA alleles at a 0.05 false discovery rate.

V lost 6 bases to trimming and J lost 3 bases, with 15 bases between them. CDR3 length: 14 amino acids. CDR1 and CDR2 from the germline V gene are SGHTA and FQGTGA. The receptor comes from a male donor in good health and CMV-seronegative. Sequenced material: PBMCs. The V call is TRBV7-3, the J call TRBJ2-7, with D possibly matching TRBD1 (6 bases). The CDR3 nucleotides read TGTGCCAGCAGTTTGGACAGAGCAAACTACGAGCAGTACTTC. Protein: CASSLDRANYEQYF.